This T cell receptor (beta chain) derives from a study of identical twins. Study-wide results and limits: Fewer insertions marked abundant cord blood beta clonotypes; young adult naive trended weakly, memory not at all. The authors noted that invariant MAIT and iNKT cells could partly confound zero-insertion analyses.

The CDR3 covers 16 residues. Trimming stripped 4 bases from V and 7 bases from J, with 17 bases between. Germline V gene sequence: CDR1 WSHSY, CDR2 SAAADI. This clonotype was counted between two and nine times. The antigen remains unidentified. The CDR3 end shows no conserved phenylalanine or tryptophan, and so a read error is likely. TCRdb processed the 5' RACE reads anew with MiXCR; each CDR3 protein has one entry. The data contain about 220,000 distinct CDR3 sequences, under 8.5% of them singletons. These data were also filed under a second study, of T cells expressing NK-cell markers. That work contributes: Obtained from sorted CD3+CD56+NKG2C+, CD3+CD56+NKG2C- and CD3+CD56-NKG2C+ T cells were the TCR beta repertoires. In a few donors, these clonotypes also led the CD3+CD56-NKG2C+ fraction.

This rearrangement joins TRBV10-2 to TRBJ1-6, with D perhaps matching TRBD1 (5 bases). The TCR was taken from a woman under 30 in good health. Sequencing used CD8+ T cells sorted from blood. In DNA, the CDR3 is TGCGCCAGCAGTGCCCCGACAGAGAGGGTGAATTCACCCCTCCACCTT. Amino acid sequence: CASSAPTERVNSPLHL.